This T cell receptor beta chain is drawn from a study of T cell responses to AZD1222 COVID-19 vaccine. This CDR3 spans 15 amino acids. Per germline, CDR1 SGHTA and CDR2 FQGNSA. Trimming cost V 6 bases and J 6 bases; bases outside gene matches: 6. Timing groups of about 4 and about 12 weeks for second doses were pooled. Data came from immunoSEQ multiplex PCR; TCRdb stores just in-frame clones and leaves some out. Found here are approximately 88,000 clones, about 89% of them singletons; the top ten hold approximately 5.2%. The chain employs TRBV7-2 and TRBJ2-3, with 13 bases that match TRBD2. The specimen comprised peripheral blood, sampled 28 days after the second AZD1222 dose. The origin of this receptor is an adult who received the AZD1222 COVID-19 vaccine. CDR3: CASRHTSGGADTQYF. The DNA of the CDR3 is TGTGCCAGCAGGCATACTAGCGGGGGGGCGGATACGCAGTATTTT.